These T cell receptor beta chains were read from a single sample in a study of control samples from healthy donors and cancer patients. The protocol was immunoSEQ multiplex PCR, while the TCRdb copy is restricted to in-frame clones and leaves out a portion. The sample shows approximately 170,000 clones, 92% of them seen only once. Sequencing used blood. Receptors were obtained from a woman in her 30s in good health. Both conserved end residues are part of each CDR3. Not all rows give a size; the values are once, few, many and, for expanded clones, a class.

clone_size: few
j_call: TRBJ1-2
cdr3_length: 14
v_call: TRBV5-4
cdr3_aa: CASSWEQGDYGYTF

clone_size: NA
j_call: TRBJ2-7
cdr3_length: 16
v_call: TRBV7-2
cdr3_aa: CASSLAAGTLSYEQYF

clone_size: NA
j_call: TRBJ2-5
cdr3_length: 11
v_call: TRBV30
cdr3_aa: CAWSVKSTQYF

clone_size: NA
j_call: TRBJ2-1
cdr3_length: 16
v_call: TRBV5-5
cdr3_aa: CASSLVSGTSYNEQFF

clone_size: NA
j_call: TRBJ2-3
cdr3_length: 17
v_call: TRBV9
cdr3_aa: CASSPTISPSGADTQYF

clone_size: NA
j_call: TRBJ2-7
cdr3_length: 13
v_call: TRBV5-6
cdr3_aa: CASSLVRGGEQYF

clone_size: NA
j_call: TRBJ1-5
cdr3_length: 13
v_call: TRBV18
cdr3_aa: CASSPQVNQPQHF

clone_size: NA
j_call: TRBJ2-5
cdr3_length: 14
v_call: TRBV4-1
cdr3_aa: CASSHDRYQETQYF

clone_size: NA
j_call: TRBJ1-1
cdr3_length: 14
v_call: TRBV6-4
cdr3_aa: CASSDGSGGGEAFF

clone_size: NA
j_call: TRBJ2-3
cdr3_length: 15
v_call: TRBV7-6
cdr3_aa: CASRESGLTTDTQYF

clone_size: NA
j_call: TRBJ2-2
cdr3_length: 17
v_call: TRBV4-1
cdr3_aa: CASSPHSKSLGGGELFF

clone_size: NA
j_call: TRBJ2-3
cdr3_length: 15
v_call: TRBV15
cdr3_aa: CATSPGRAAGDTQYF

clone_size: few
j_call: TRBJ1-2
cdr3_length: 13
v_call: TRBV28
cdr3_aa: CASSFRDRGRVTF

clone_size: NA
j_call: TRBJ1-2
cdr3_length: 14
v_call: TRBV5-6
cdr3_aa: CASSYGQPNYGYTF

clone_size: NA
j_call: TRBJ2-5
cdr3_length: 13
v_call: TRBV5-5
cdr3_aa: CASSLERGETQYF

clone_size: NA
j_call: TRBJ2-5
cdr3_length: 15
v_call: TRBV19
cdr3_aa: CASGNPRSAPETQYF

clone_size: NA
j_call: TRBJ1-5
cdr3_length: 15
v_call: TRBV2
cdr3_aa: CASSTGFGPNQPQHF

clone_size: NA
j_call: TRBJ2-1
cdr3_length: 11
v_call: TRBV20-1
cdr3_aa: CSVLLGNEQFF

clone_size: NA
j_call: TRBJ2-7
cdr3_length: 15
v_call: TRBV4-3
cdr3_aa: CASSQDTVWPGEQYF

clone_size: NA
j_call: TRBJ2-7
cdr3_length: 15
v_call: TRBV12-2
cdr3_aa: CASRSRGHGPYEQYF

clone_size: once
j_call: TRBJ1-5
cdr3_length: 15
v_call: TRBV2
cdr3_aa: CASSEGGYSNQPQHF

clone_size: NA
j_call: TRBJ2-2
cdr3_length: 13
v_call: TRBV19
cdr3_aa: CASSMRQTGELFF

clone_size: once
j_call: TRBJ2-1
cdr3_length: 16
v_call: TRBV14
cdr3_aa: CASSQDRVGTDNEQFF

clone_size: NA
j_call: TRBJ1-5
cdr3_length: 13
v_call: TRBV7-2
cdr3_aa: CASSFEGGQPQHF

clone_size: NA
j_call: TRBJ2-1
cdr3_length: 14
v_call: TRBV5-1
cdr3_aa: CASSTPREWGEQFF

clone_size: NA
j_call: TRBJ2-2
cdr3_length: 14
v_call: TRBV5-1
cdr3_aa: CASMESPNTGELFF

clone_size: NA
j_call: TRBJ1-2
cdr3_length: 15
v_call: TRBV3-1/TRBV3-2
cdr3_aa: CASSQEALRSSGYTF

clone_size: NA
j_call: TRBJ2-1
cdr3_length: 16
v_call: TRBV4-3
cdr3_aa: CASSQENRGAYNEQFF

clone_size: NA
j_call: TRBJ1-4
cdr3_length: 14
v_call: TRBV5-6
cdr3_aa: CASRSQGAIEKLFF

clone_size: NA
j_call: TRBJ2-1
cdr3_length: 12
v_call: TRBV6-2/TRBV6-3
cdr3_aa: CASSFRGHEQFF

clone_size: NA
j_call: TRBJ2-3
cdr3_length: 15
v_call: TRBV11-3
cdr3_aa: CASSPWTGGRDTQYF

clone_size: few
j_call: TRBJ1-2
cdr3_length: 12
v_call: TRBV30
cdr3_aa: CAWSRQMDGYTF

clone_size: NA
j_call: TRBJ2-7
cdr3_length: 14
v_call: TRBV5-5
cdr3_aa: CASSPSGLANEQYF

clone_size: NA
j_call: TRBJ1-2
cdr3_length: 15
v_call: TRBV5-1
cdr3_aa: CASSLALGESFGYTF

clone_size: NA
j_call: TRBJ2-7
cdr3_length: 15
v_call: TRBV5-8
cdr3_aa: CASSLGRERPYEQYF

clone_size: NA
j_call: TRBJ2-7
cdr3_length: 13
v_call: TRBV9
cdr3_aa: CASSPSGGYEQYF

clone_size: NA
j_call: TRBJ2-1
cdr3_length: 15
v_call: TRBV7-9
cdr3_aa: CASSFGSTSYNEQFF

clone_size: NA
j_call: TRBJ2-6
cdr3_length: 15
v_call: TRBV3-1/TRBV3-2
cdr3_aa: CASSPTRSGANVLTF

clone_size: NA
j_call: TRBJ2-3
cdr3_length: 15
v_call: TRBV29-1
cdr3_aa: CSVNGLAGGTDTQYF

clone_size: NA
j_call: TRBJ2-5
cdr3_length: 17
v_call: TRBV7-3
cdr3_aa: CASSPNRLRQGSETQYF

clone_size: few
j_call: TRBJ2-1
cdr3_length: 17
v_call: TRBV18
cdr3_aa: CASSTTRLAGSYNEQFF

clone_size: few
j_call: TRBJ1-2
cdr3_length: 16
v_call: TRBV9
cdr3_aa: CASSPLLWNSRYGYTF

clone_size: NA
j_call: TRBJ1-1
cdr3_length: 13
v_call: TRBV10-3
cdr3_aa: CATGDTLNTEAFF

clone_size: once
j_call: TRBJ1-6
cdr3_length: 13
v_call: TRBV2
cdr3_aa: CASRTGRGSPLHF

clone_size: NA
j_call: TRBJ2-7
cdr3_length: 16
v_call: TRBV6-1
cdr3_aa: CASSEAGQAVYYEQYF

clone_size: NA
j_call: TRBJ1-1
cdr3_length: 15
v_call: TRBV29-1
cdr3_aa: CSVNLADRGLSEAFF

clone_size: NA
j_call: TRBJ2-7
cdr3_length: 15
v_call: TRBV25-1
cdr3_aa: CASSGTPLRSYEQYF

clone_size: few
j_call: TRBJ2-4
cdr3_length: 14
v_call: TRBV7-9
cdr3_aa: CASSLVWSGDIQYF

clone_size: NA
j_call: TRBJ1-2
cdr3_length: 15
v_call: TRBV3-1/TRBV3-2
cdr3_aa: CASSLSGDPLGGYTF